Listed here are 21 T cell receptor beta chains from one sample, sequenced in a study of Ad26.COV2.S vaccination and SARS-CoV-2 variants. Regarding treatment: some 20 received Ad26.COV2.S at low or high dose, single or two shots; 5 received placebo; per-sample allocation not given. The investigators took samples on day 63 after the first vaccine or placebo injection. Clones were sequenced by immunoSEQ multiplex PCR, and TCRdb holds only the in-frame ones, with some missing. Counted here are 300,000 to 500,000 clones, less than 90% occurring once; the ten biggest clones make up 3.5%. This sample comprised peripheral blood, obtained in a trial of Ad26.COV2.S vaccine versus placebo. These receptors originate from a person between 18 and 60 years old who received the Ad26.COV2.S COVID-19 vaccine or a placebo.

The chain combines TRBV7-2 with TRBJ2-1; 9 bases are shared with TRBD2. Germline assignment: CDR1 SGHTA and CDR2 FQGNSA. With V trimmed by 0 bases and J by 7 bases, 7 bases remained unmatched. The length of the CDR3 is 16 residues. The CDR3, as DNA: TGTGCCAGCAGCTTAGCGGCGGGGGGGGCGCGGAATGAGCAGTTCTTC. It translates to CASSLAAGGARNEQFF.

The genes are TRBV3-1 (or the pseudogene TRBV3-2) and TRBJ1-3; no clear D gene. The CDR3 sequence is 15 residues long. V was trimmed by 5 bases and J by 4 bases, leaving 15 bases between them. Germline CDR1 and CDR2: LGHDT and YNNKEL (reference sequence). CDR3 in amino acids: CASSSARPSGNTIYF. CDR3 sequence (DNA): TGTGCCAGCAGCAGCGCCAGGCCGAGCGGAAACACCATATATTTT.

The V and J genes are TRBV4-1 and TRBJ2-3; 11 nucleotides line up with TRBD2. Unmatched junction bases numbered 13, after V lost 6 bases and J lost 2 bases. This CDR3 has 18 amino acids. Germline CDR1 reads MGHRA; CDR2 reads YSYEKL. CDR3 sequence: CASRPGTSGGVNTDTQYF. The DNA of the CDR3 is TGCGCCAGCAGGCCCGGGACTAGCGGTGGGGTAAACACAGATACGCAGTATTTT.

The chain employs TRBV9 and TRBJ2-6; 14 bases match TRBD2. The germline gives CDR1 SGDLS, CDR2 YYNGEE. Trimming cost V 3 bases and J 3 bases; bases outside gene matches: 5. The length of the CDR3 is 18 residues. This CDR3 is CASSAGTSGGGGANVLTF. In DNA, the CDR3 is TGTGCCAGCAGCGCAGGGACTAGCGGGGGCGGTGGGGCCAACGTCCTGACTTTC.

The rearrangement uses TRBV29-1 and TRBJ2-2, with D possibly called TRBD1 or TRBD2 (5 bases each). This CDR3 has 13 residues. Germline V gives CDR1 SQVTM, CDR2 ANQGSEA. The CDR3 loop is CAQRGRVPGELFF. CDR3 coding DNA: TGCGCGCAGAGGGGTAGGGTCCCCGGGGAGCTGTTTTTT.

CDR3 DNA: TGTGCCAGCAGCTGGGGAACAACAGATCCCACAGATACGCAGTATTTT. This codes for CASSWGTTDPTDTQYF. The chain recombines TRBV5-4 with TRBJ2-3; no definite D call. The CDR3 consists of 16 residues. Trimming shortened V by 3 bases and J by 2 bases, and 16 bases separated the two germline ends. Germline values: CDR1 SGHNT, CDR2 YYREEE (reference sequence).

The chain joins TRBV7-9 to TRBJ2-5; 13 bases line up with TRBD2. Germline V CDR1 and CDR2: SEHNR, FQNEAQ (reference sequence). V was clipped by 5 bases and J by 6 bases; unmatched bases: 18. The CDR3 has 19 amino acids. The CDR3 spells CASSRQERRLAGGVQTQYF. CDR3 nucleotides: TGTGCCAGCAGCCGACAAGAACGACGACTAGCGGGGGGAGTACAGACCCAGTACTTC. The entire variable domain, with the rest obtained from reference TRBV7-9 and TRBJ2-5, is as follows: DTGVSQNPRHKITKRGQNVTFRCDPISEHNRLYWYRQTLGQGPEFLTYFQNEAQLEKSRLLSDRFSAERPKGSFSTLEIQRTEQGDSAMYLCASSRQERRLAGGVQTQYFGPGTRLLVL.

The V gene is TRBV6-5, the J gene TRBJ2-7; D call uncertain. The CDR3 covers 14 residues. The germline V gene has CDR1 MNHEY and CDR2 SVGAGI. V was pared by 4 bases and J by 2 bases, with 12 bases between. CDR3 sequence: CASSSISIPYEQYF. The CDR3 region has the DNA TGTGCCAGCAGTTCCATCTCAATCCCCTACGAGCAGTACTTC.

The chain employs TRBV15 and TRBJ1-2; 10 nucleotides line up with TRBD1. The CDR3 contains 16 residues. Germline V gene data show CDR1 as LNHNV and CDR2 as YYDKDF (reference sequence). V trimming: 2 bases; J trimming: 4 bases; junction bases outside the gene matches: 7. The CDR3 here is CATSRPGQGEIYGYTF. CDR3 in DNA: TGTGCCACCAGCAGACCCGGACAGGGGGAGATCTATGGCTACACCTTC. The full variable domain, completed using reference TRBV15 and TRBJ1-2, is DAMVIQNPRYQVTQFGKPVTLSCSQTLNHNVMYWYQQKSSQAPKLLFHYYDKDFNNEADTPDNFQSRRPNTSFCFLDIRSPGLGDTAMYLCATSRPGQGEIYGYTFGSGTRLTVV.

V gene TRBV2 combines with J gene TRBJ2-7; 10 positions match TRBD1. V trimming: 7 bases; J trimming: 5 bases; junction bases outside the gene matches: 8. CDR3 length: 14 residues. Germline CDR1 is SNHLY and CDR2 is FYNNEI. CDR3 region: CASTSGTGVHEQYF. DNA for the CDR3: TGTGCCAGCACGTCCGGGACAGGGGTTCACGAGCAGTACTTC.

V and J are TRBV5-4 and TRBJ2-7, with TRBD2 matching over 8 bases. This CDR3 is 16 amino acids long. The V gene's germline CDR1 is SGHNT and CDR2 YYREEE (reference sequence). The ends lost 0 bases at V and 4 bases at J; junction bases unmatched: 9. The CDR3 nucleotides are TGTGCCAGCAGCTTGGCCGGTAGCGGGGTTTCTTACGAGCAGTACTTC. It yields the protein CASSLAGSGVSYEQYF.

The V gene is TRBV2, the J gene TRBJ1-1; D may be TRBD1 (5 bases). Germline V lookup: CDR1 SNHLY, CDR2 FYNNEI. This CDR3 has 15 residues. Trimming pared 3 bases from V and 4 bases from J, leaving 15 bases between. The CDR3 DNA follows: TGTGCCAGCAGTGATATAGCGGGGAGGGGCACTGAAGCTTTCTTT. Protein sequence: CASSDIAGRGTEAFF.

The chain combines TRBV18 with TRBJ2-1; D uncertain. The germline V and J ends were trimmed by 4 bases and 8 bases, with 6 bases remaining between them. The CDR3 is 11 amino acids. In germline, CDR1 is KGHSH, CDR2 LQKENI. CDR3 in amino acids: CASSQFDEQFF. As DNA, the CDR3 is TGTGCCAGCTCACAATTTGATGAGCAGTTCTTC.

The V and J genes are TRBV12-3 or TRBV12-4 and TRBJ1-1; possibly TRBD1 for D (5 bases). V was trimmed by 7 bases and J by 1 base, leaving 10 bases between them. There are 13 residues in the CDR3. CDR3 sequence: CASTRTRNTEAFF. In nucleotides, the CDR3 is TGTGCCAGCACCCGGACACGGAACACTGAAGCTTTCTTT.

This clone came up a few times. The rearrangement links TRBV5-4 to TRBJ1-1; D is unresolved. V gave up 4 bases and J gave up 0 bases, with 7 bases separating them. This CDR3 is 13 amino acids long. Germline CDR1 is SGHNT and CDR2 is YYREEE (reference sequence). This CDR3 reads CASSVRLNTEAFF. The CDR3 region has the DNA TGTGCCAGCAGCGTCCGATTGAACACTGAAGCTTTCTTT.

The genes are TRBV11-2 and TRBJ1-1, with TRBD1 identical over 10 bases. Germline values: CDR1 SGHAT, CDR2 FQNNGV. J gave up 4 bases and V 5 bases, and 10 bases lay outside the gene matches. This CDR3 comprises 16 residues. The chain's CDR3 is CASSPGQGTKGTEAFF. The CDR3, as DNA: TGTGCCAGCAGCCCGGGACAGGGGACGAAGGGCACTGAAGCTTTCTTT. Full variable domain (remainder filled in from reference TRBV11-2 and TRBJ1-1): EAGVAQSPRYKIIEKRQSVAFWCNPISGHATLYWYQQILGQGPKLLIQFQNNGVVDDSQLPKDRFSAERLKGVDSTLKIQPAKLEDSAVYLCASSPGQGTKGTEAFFGQGTRLTVV.

The rearrangement uses TRBV2 and TRBJ2-4; D is ambiguous. CDR1 is SNHLY and CDR2 is FYNNEI in the germline V gene. The CDR3 is 11 amino acids. Trimming stripped 6 bases from V and 8 bases from J, with 8 bases between. The CDR3 bases are TGTGCCAGCAGCCCCTGGGACATTCAGTACTTC. Protein sequence: CASSPWDIQYF.

This CDR3 is CASSLGPGREQYF. In DNA, the CDR3 is TGTGCCAGCAGCTTAGGGCCGGGGCGGGAGCAGTACTTC. The rearrangement uses TRBV7-6 and TRBJ2-7; D assignment may be TRBD1 or TRBD2 (5 bases each). V was shortened by 1 base and J by 7 bases, with 11 bases between the two germline ends. The CDR3 has 13 residues. CDR1 and CDR2 from the germline V gene are SGHVS and FNYEAQ.

This rearrangement joins TRBV6-5 to TRBJ1-1; 7 bases are a match to TRBD1. The CDR3 totals 15 residues. The V gene's germline CDR1 is MNHEY and CDR2 SVGAGI. J lost 0 bases, V lost 6 bases, and 7 bases had no gene match. The DNA of the CDR3 is TGTGCCAGCAGGAGGACAGGTCCCATGAACACTGAAGCTTTCTTT. It specifies CASRRTGPMNTEAFF.

The chain is built from TRBV10-2 and TRBJ1-3, with 9 nucleotides matching TRBD1. The CDR3 length is 14 residues. After removal of 6 bases from V and 5 bases from J, the junction contained 5 bases not matched to a gene. Germline V lookup: CDR1 WSHSY, CDR2 SAAADI. CDR3 residues: CASSRTGARNTIYF. The DNA for the CDR3 is TGCGCCAGCAGCAGGACAGGGGCAAGAAACACCATATATTTT.

This chain uses TRBV12-3 or TRBV12-4 with TRBJ2-7; 9 bases line up with TRBD1. The CDR3 totals 13 residues. J lost 7 bases, V lost 2 bases, and 3 bases had no gene match. This CDR3 reads CASSLQTGGEQYF. CDR3 DNA sequence: TGTGCCAGCAGTTTACAGACAGGGGGGGAGCAGTACTTC.